The next 9 T cell receptor beta chains were all read from a single sample in a study of blood T cells in healthy people across ages. Through a sample-barcoded 5' primer and a J-beta primer mix, a second PCR was run for 7 to 11 cycles. TCRdb called the 5' RACE reads again in MiXCR, with one record for every CDR3 protein. The sample comprises roughly 1,800,000 distinct CDR3 sequences, just under 50% of which are singletons, and 2.1% rests with the top ten. What was sequenced was blood. All receptors come from a woman aged 40 to 50 in good health.

The rearrangement uses TRBV7-9 and TRBJ2-3; D unresolved. Germline CDR1 and CDR2: SEHNR and FQNEAQ (reference sequence). Trimming stripped 2 bases from V and 8 bases from J, with 17 bases between. This CDR3 spans 15 amino acids. In DNA form, the CDR3 reads TGTGCCAGCAGCTTAATTTCTACCGCTGGTGCTACGCAGTATTTT. It encodes CASSLISTAGATQYF.

V usage is TRBV4-1 and J usage is TRBJ2-3; D might be TRBD2 (7 bases). V lost 11 bases and J lost 3, with 30 bases in between. The CDR3 has 18 amino acids. In germline, CDR1 is MGHRA, CDR2 YSYEKL. Here the CDR3 reads CAPRGGEAAGDRTDTQYF. As DNA, the CDR3 is TGCGCCCCGCGAGGGGGGGAAGCGGCGGGGGACCGAACAGATACGCAGTATTTT.

The chain recombines TRBV19 with TRBJ2-7; D possibly corresponds to TRBD1 (6 bases). The end of the DNA is better explained by TRBJ2-5, so the J call may be wrong. There are 12 residues in the CDR3. Germline CDR1 LNHDA, CDR2 SQIVND (reference sequence). The chain's CDR3 is CASNPGDGTQYF. As DNA, the CDR3 is TGTGCCAGTAATCCAGGGGATGGGACCCAGTACTTC.

The chain has TRBV5-1 and TRBJ2-5; D call uncertain. V was clipped by 5 bases and J by 7 bases, with 18 bases between them. The length of the CDR3 is 14 residues. The germline gives CDR1 SGHRS, CDR2 YFSETQ. The CDR3 region is CASSPEPGLGTQYF. CDR3 in DNA: TGCGCCAGCAGTCCTGAACCGGGCCTAGGGACCCAGTACTTC.

The chain carries TRBV20-1 and TRBJ2-1, with a possible D match to TRBD1 (5 bases). This CDR3 is 14 amino acids long. Trimming removed 5 bases from V and 2 bases from J, with 13 bases in between. CDR1 DFQATT and CDR2 SNEGSKA come from the germline V gene (reference sequence). CDR3 residues: CSAGRQRPYNEQFF. The CDR3 nucleotides read TGCAGTGCTGGAAGACAGAGACCCTACAATGAGCAGTTCTTC.

The CDR3 is CASSDALDAFF. CDR3 DNA sequence: TGTGCCAGCAGTGACGCCTTGGATGCTTTCTTT. This sequence joins TRBV2 and TRBJ1-1; D gene ambiguous. Trimming took off 3 bases at V and 11 bases at J, with 10 bases between the two ends. This CDR3 spans 11 amino acids. The germline gives CDR1 SNHLY, CDR2 FYNNEI.

This chain links TRBV12-3 or TRBV12-4 with TRBJ1-3; 9 bases align to TRBD1. V lost 3 bases to trimming and J lost 0 bases; unmatched junction nucleotides: 0. The CDR3 spans 15 residues. Written as DNA, the CDR3 is TGTGCCAGCAGTTTGACAGGGGGCTCTGGAAACACCATATATTTT. Its translation is CASSLTGGSGNTIYF.

The chain combines TRBV12-3 or TRBV12-4 with TRBJ2-5, with 8 bases aligning to TRBD1. This CDR3 region has 14 residues. J was trimmed by 1 base and V by 6 bases; bases with no gene match: 4. CDR3 sequence: CASRPQGAQETQYF. Here the CDR3 DNA reads TGTGCCAGCAGACCCCAGGGGGCCCAAGAGACCCAGTACTTC.

The genes are TRBV5-1 and TRBJ2-1; 13 nucleotides match TRBD2. Germline trimming cut 3 bases from V and 2 bases from J; bases unmatched to any gene: 8. Germline V gene sequence: CDR1 SGHRS, CDR2 YFSETQ. The CDR3 has 18 residues. This CDR3 is CASSYRTSGGRAYNEQFF. The CDR3 bases are TGCGCCAGCAGCTACCGGACTAGCGGGGGTCGCGCCTACAATGAGCAGTTCTTC.